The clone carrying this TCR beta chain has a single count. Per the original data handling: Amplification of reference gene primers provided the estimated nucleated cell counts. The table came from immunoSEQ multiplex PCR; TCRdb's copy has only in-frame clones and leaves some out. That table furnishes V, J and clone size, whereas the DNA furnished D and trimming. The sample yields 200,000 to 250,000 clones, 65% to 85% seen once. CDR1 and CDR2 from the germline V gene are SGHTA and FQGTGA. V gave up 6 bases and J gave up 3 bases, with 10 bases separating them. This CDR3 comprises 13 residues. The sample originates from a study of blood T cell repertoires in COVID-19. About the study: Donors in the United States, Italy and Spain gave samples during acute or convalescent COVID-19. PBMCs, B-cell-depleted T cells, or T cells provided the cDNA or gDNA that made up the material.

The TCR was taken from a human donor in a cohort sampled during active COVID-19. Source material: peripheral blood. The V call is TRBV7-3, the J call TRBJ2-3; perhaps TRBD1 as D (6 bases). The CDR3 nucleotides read TGTGCCAGCAGTTATACAGGGACAGATACGCAGTATTTT. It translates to CASSYTGTDTQYF.